In its sample, the clone carrying this T cell receptor (beta chain) was seen once. This same CDR3 is encoded by further DNA sequences in the sample. The data originate from a study of blood T cell repertoires in COVID-19. The germline gives CDR1 SGHNT, CDR2 YENEEA. Between the trimmed V and J ends, which lost 5 bases and 3 bases, there was a span of 4 bases. The CDR3 is 12 residues long. Sequenced by immunoSEQ multiplex PCR; TCRdb stores in-frame clones only, minus some. The sample lists about 400,000 clones, 70% to 90% occurring once. V usage is TRBV11-3 and J usage is TRBJ2-2; no definite D call. The sequence came from a woman in her 40s with acute COVID-19. Sequenced input: PBMCs or T cells enriched from blood (not recorded which). The CDR3 reads CASSPYTGELFF. The CDR3 DNA reads as TGTGCCAGCAGCCCATACACCGGGGAGCTGTTTTTT.